This entry features one T cell receptor beta chain sequence. The target antigen is unknown. This entry belongs to a study of OX40 agonist ivuxolimab in advanced cancers. Study-wide context: Patients achieving partial responses numbered three: one hepatocellular carcinoma case and two cutaneous melanoma cases.

It was autoimmune disease history or systemic immunosuppression that excluded patients. Study-level points and caveats: At 0.1 to 3.0 mg/kg, clonal expansion of CD4+ and CD8+ blood T cells had occurred by week 6. Compared with CD4+, CD8+ T cells on average had more expanded clones.

Produced via immunoSEQ multiplex PCR; TCRdb's table is partial and in-frame only. The data contain over 55,000 clones, roughly 86% of them singletons. J lost 3 bases, V lost 5 bases, and 9 bases had no gene match. In germline, CDR1 is MDHEN, CDR2 SYDVKM. The CDR3 sequence is 15 residues long. The chain is built from TRBV28 and TRBJ2-7, with TRBD1 matching over 8 bases. This specimen was CD4+ or CD8+ T cells sorted from blood, taken in a trial of the OX40 agonist ivuxolimab. The receptor was derived from an adult with an advanced solid tumor such as melanoma, head and neck, liver or kidney cancer. In DNA form, the CDR3 reads TGTGCCAGCAGTACCCCCGGGACAGGTGACTACGAGCAGTACTTC. Translating it yields CASSTPGTGDYEQYF.